Listed here are 21 T cell receptor beta chains from one sample, sequenced in a study of shared clonotypes between healthy human individuals. Sequencing was performed with immunoSEQ multiplex PCR; in TCRdb, only in-frame clones are kept and a portion is missing. The repertoire holds about 520,000 clones, with approximately 95% as singletons. The sample consisted of naive CD4+ T cells sorted from blood. Specified subset: CD45RA+ positively selected. The receptors stem from a woman under 40 in good health.

The chain employs TRBV6-5 and TRBJ2-7; D unresolved. The germline gives CDR1 MNHEY, CDR2 SVGAGI. CDR3 length: 15 residues. Trimming took 0 bases from V and 3 from J, leaving 12 bases between them. The CDR3 spells CASSYSILDNYEQYF. The CDR3, as DNA: TGTGCCAGCAGTTACTCAATCCTAGACAACTACGAGCAGTACTTC.

For this clone: Other DNA variants within this sample encode the same CDR3. The rearrangement uses TRBV5-1 and TRBJ2-5; no firm D call. The CDR3 contains 12 residues. Germline V gene sequence: CDR1 SGHRS, CDR2 YFSETQ. V lost 0 bases, J lost 4 bases, and 4 bases lay in between. CDR3 sequence (DNA): TGCGCCAGCAGCTTGGCCGGAGAGACCCAGTACTTC. Residues: CASSLAGETQYF.

This clone appeared once. The rearrangement uses TRBV5-4 and TRBJ2-1, with 13 bases fitting TRBD2. This CDR3 comprises 16 residues. Trimming at V came to 4 bases and at J to 6 bases, leaving 7 bases not matched to a gene. Per the germline V gene, CDR1 is SGHNT and CDR2 is YYREEE (reference sequence). CDR3 DNA: TGTGCCAGCAGCAGGGGACTAGCGGGAATGGGCAATGAGCAGTTCTTC. Its protein is CASSRGLAGMGNEQFF.

The genes are TRBV10-3 and TRBJ1-2; D is possibly TRBD1 (5 bases). CDR1 is ENHRY, CDR2 SYGVKD, per germline. The CDR3 covers 12 residues. Trimming stripped 6 bases from V and 8 bases from J, with 13 bases between. The CDR3 coding sequence is TGTGCCATCAGCTCAGGGCCCCGCGGCTACACCTTC. Protein product: CAISSGPRGYTF.

This chain connects TRBV6-4 to TRBJ2-7; TRBD2 matches 9 bases. The junction had 4 bases not matched to a gene; V was cut back by 4 bases and J by 6 bases. The CDR3 spans 13 residues. Germline values: CDR1 MRHNA, CDR2 SNTAGT. This CDR3 is CASSAETSGEQYF. DNA of the CDR3: TGTGCCAGCAGTGCCGAGACTAGCGGCGAGCAGTACTTC.

This chain uses TRBV7-9 with TRBJ1-6; D gene ambiguous. This CDR3 has 14 amino acids. Trimming took 3 bases from V and 5 from J, leaving 8 bases between them. Germline CDR1 reads SEHNR; CDR2 reads FQNEAQ (reference sequence). The CDR3 bases are TGTGCCAGCAGCTTGGATCAGCATAATTCACCCCTCCACTTT. Protein product: CASSLDQHNSPLHF.

The chain links TRBV28 to TRBJ1-4; D unclear. The V gene's germline CDR1 is MDHEN and CDR2 SYDVKM. Trimming took 8 bases from V and 0 from J, leaving 19 bases between them. This CDR3 is built from 17 residues. The DNA of the CDR3 is TGTGCCAGCGGACCCGGGATCTACCTTACAACTAATGAAAAACTGTTTTTT. Protein product: CASGPGIYLTTNEKLFF.

The gene calls are TRBV10-3 and TRBJ2-5; weak D call: TRBD1 (5 bases). Germline CDR1 and CDR2: ENHRY and SYGVKD. Deletions cut 1 base from V and 5 bases from J, with 14 bases between. The CDR3 is made up of 15 amino acids. The CDR3 reads CAISEFAGKGETQYF. The CDR3 DNA sequence: TGTGCCATCAGTGAGTTCGCAGGGAAGGGGGAGACCCAGTACTTC.

V is TRBV28 and J is TRBJ1-1; D is uncertain. V was pared by 6 bases and J by 1 base, with 15 bases between. The germline CDR1 and CDR2 sequences are MDHEN and SYDVKM. This CDR3 is built from 15 residues. CDR3 loop: CASSDTTQGNTEAFF. Written as DNA, the CDR3 is TGTGCCAGCAGCGACACCACTCAAGGGAACACTGAAGCTTTCTTT.

This clone was seen more than once but under ten times. The identical CDR3 is also encoded by other nucleotide sequences in the sample. This chain links TRBV28 with TRBJ1-1; the D is unclear. Germline V lookup: CDR1 MDHEN, CDR2 SYDVKM. V lost 3 bases and J lost 5, with 4 bases in between. The CDR3 loop spans 11 amino acids. The CDR3, as DNA: TGTGCCAGCAGTTTGCGGACTGAAGCTTTCTTT. Translated, it gives CASSLRTEAFF.

The chain couples TRBV28 to TRBJ1-4; 7 bases fit TRBD1. The CDR3 is 12 residues long. V dropped 9 bases and J dropped 7; count of bases not matched to a gene: 5. Germline loops: CDR1 MDHEN, CDR2 SYDVKM. Here the CDR3 reads CASRQGPEKLFF. CDR3 DNA sequence: TGTGCCAGTCGACAGGGCCCTGAAAAACTGTTTTTT.

The CDR3 DNA follows: TGTGCCAGCAGCTCAAACACACCGAGACCGGGGAACACTGAAGCTTTCTTT. Translating gives CASSSNTPRPGNTEAFF. The chain couples TRBV7-8 to TRBJ1-1; D uncertain. Looked up from germline, CDR1 is SGHVS and CDR2 is FQNEAQ. The V end was cut by 4 bases, the J end by 1 base, with 19 bases between. The CDR3 loop spans 17 amino acids.

The CDR3 here is CASSSDRGENTIYF. The DNA of the CDR3 is TGTGCCAGCAGCTCCGACAGGGGGGAAAACACCATATATTTT. The chain is built from TRBV7-2 and TRBJ1-3, with TRBD1 identical over 9 bases. The junction had 4 bases not matched to a gene; V was cut back by 4 bases and J by 6 bases. Germline lookup yields CDR1 SGHTA and CDR2 FQGNSA. The CDR3 runs 14 residues.

This chain links TRBV28 with TRBJ1-6; D ambiguous. This CDR3 is built from 13 residues. V was trimmed by 10 bases and J by 5 bases, leaving 12 bases between them. Germline CDR1 is MDHEN and CDR2 is SYDVKM. This CDR3 reads CATTRRHNSPLHF. CDR3 sequence (DNA): TGTGCCACCACCCGACGTCATAATTCACCCCTCCACTTT.

The chain combines TRBV7-2 with TRBJ2-7, with 8 bases aligning to TRBD1. The CDR3 spans 13 residues. Germline-derived CDR1 and CDR2 are SGHTA and FQGNSA. V lost 2 bases and J lost 11; bases outside the gene matches: 8. The chain's CDR3 is CASSLSPGQEEYF. Here the CDR3 DNA reads TGTGCCAGCAGCTTATCCCCGGGACAGGAAGAGTACTTC.

The chain carries TRBV5-1 and TRBJ1-1; 7 bases fit TRBD1. CDR1 is SGHRS, CDR2 YFSETQ, per germline. Trimming removed 4 bases from V and 0 bases from J; junction bases left unmatched: 12. This CDR3 spans 17 amino acids. CDR3 sequence reads: CASSPSWDSSLNTEAFF. As DNA, the CDR3 is TGCGCCAGCAGCCCCTCGTGGGACAGTAGTTTGAACACTGAAGCTTTCTTT.

The V and J genes are TRBV7-9 and TRBJ2-3, with D perhaps TRBD2 (6 bases). Trimming removed 6 bases at V and 2 bases at J, with 15 bases between. From germline, CDR1 is SEHNR and CDR2 FQNEAQ (reference sequence). CDR3 length: 15 residues. This CDR3 reads CASRTAAGLTDTQYF. In nucleotides, the CDR3 is TGTGCCAGCAGGACGGCAGCGGGTCTCACAGATACGCAGTATTTT.

The CDR3 DNA is TGTGCCAGCAGCTTGAGGGGGAGACCCACTGAAGCTTTCTTT. Its protein is CASSLRGRPTEAFF. The genes are TRBV7-2 and TRBJ1-1, with a possible D match to TRBD1 (6 bases). CDR1 and CDR2 (germline): SGHTA, FQGNSA. V dropped 3 bases and J dropped 4 bases, with 12 bases sitting between them. The CDR3 covers 14 residues.

The rearrangement joins TRBV7-9 to TRBJ2-7, with a weak D call TRBD2 (5 bases). Germline V gene lookup returns CDR1 SEHNR and CDR2 FQNEAQ (reference sequence). The V and J ends lost 0 bases and 0 bases respectively, with 6 bases between them. The CDR3 has 14 amino acids. The CDR3 DNA reads TGTGCCAGCAGCTTAGCCGGGAACTCCTACGAGCAGTACTTC. This codes for CASSLAGNSYEQYF.

The V call is TRBV28, the J call TRBJ2-7, with no clear D. The germline V gene has CDR1 MDHEN and CDR2 SYDVKM. Deletions cut 5 bases from V and 2 bases from J, with 16 bases between. This CDR3 is built from 15 residues. In DNA, the CDR3 is TGTGCCAGCAGTCCCCTCCACCCTCAAACCTACGAGCAGTACTTC. It translates to CASSPLHPQTYEQYF.

This chain uses TRBV27 with TRBJ2-1; 7 bases agree with TRBD1. The CDR3 sequence is 17 residues long. CDR1 is MNHEY and CDR2 is SMNVEV in the germline V gene (reference sequence). V lost 5 bases and J lost 0; bases outside the gene matches: 10. CDR3 amino acids: CASSASGTVSSYNEQFF. As DNA, the CDR3 is TGTGCCAGCAGTGCCTCCGGGACAGTTAGCTCCTACAATGAGCAGTTCTTC.